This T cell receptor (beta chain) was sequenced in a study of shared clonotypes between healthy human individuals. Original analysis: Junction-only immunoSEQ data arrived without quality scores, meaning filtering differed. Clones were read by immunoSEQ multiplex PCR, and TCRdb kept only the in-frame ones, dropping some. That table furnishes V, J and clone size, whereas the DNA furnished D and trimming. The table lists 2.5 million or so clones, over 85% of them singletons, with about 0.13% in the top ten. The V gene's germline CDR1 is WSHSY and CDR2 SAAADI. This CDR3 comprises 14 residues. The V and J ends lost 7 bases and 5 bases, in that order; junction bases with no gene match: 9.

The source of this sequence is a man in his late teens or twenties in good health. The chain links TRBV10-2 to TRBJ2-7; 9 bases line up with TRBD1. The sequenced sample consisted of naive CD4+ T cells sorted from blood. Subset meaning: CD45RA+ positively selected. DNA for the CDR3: TGCGCCAGCAACCGTCCCGGGACAGGGAACGAGCAGTACTTC. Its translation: CASNRPGTGNEQYF.